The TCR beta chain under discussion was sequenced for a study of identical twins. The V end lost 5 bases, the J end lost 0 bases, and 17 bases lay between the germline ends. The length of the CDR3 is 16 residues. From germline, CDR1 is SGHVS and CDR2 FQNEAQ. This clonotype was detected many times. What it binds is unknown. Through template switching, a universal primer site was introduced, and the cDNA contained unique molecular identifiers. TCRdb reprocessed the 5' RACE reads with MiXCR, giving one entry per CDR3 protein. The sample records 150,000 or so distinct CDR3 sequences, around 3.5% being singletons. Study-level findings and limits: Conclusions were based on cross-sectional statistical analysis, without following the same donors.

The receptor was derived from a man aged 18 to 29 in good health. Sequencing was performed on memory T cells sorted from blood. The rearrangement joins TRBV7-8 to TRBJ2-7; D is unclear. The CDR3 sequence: CASSPLRYATSYEQYF. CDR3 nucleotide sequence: TGTGCCAGCAGCCCCCTGCGCTACGCCACCTCCTACGAGCAGTACTTC. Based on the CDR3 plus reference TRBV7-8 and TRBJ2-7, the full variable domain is GAGVSQSPRYKVAKRGQDVALRCDPISGHVSLFWYQQALGQGPEFLTYFQNEAQLDKSGLPSDRFFAERPEGSVSTLKIQRTQQEDSAVYLCASSPLRYATSYEQYFGPGTRLTVT.